The 13 T cell receptor beta chains given below trace back to one sample, sequenced in a study of T cell responses to AZD1222 COVID-19 vaccine. Only in-frame clones appear in the TCRdb table, and some are missing; sequencing was by immunoSEQ multiplex PCR. In the table there are some 200,000 clones, about 92% of which are singletons. The sample consisted of peripheral blood, taken on day 0 of AZD1222 vaccination. The receptors were sampled from an adult in good health.

This clone showed up just once. V is TRBV7-9 and J is TRBJ1-5; no definite D call. The V and J ends lost 5 bases and 6 bases respectively, with 8 bases between them. Germline CDR1 and CDR2: SEHNR and FQNEAQ (reference sequence). There are 12 residues in the CDR3. The CDR3 nucleotides read TGTGCCAGCAGCCTTCACGGTCAGCCCCAGCATTTT. This sequence encodes CASSLHGQPQHF. Combining the CDR3 with reference TRBV7-9 and TRBJ1-5 gives the whole variable domain DTGVSQNPRHKITKRGQNVTFRCDPISEHNRLYWYRQTLGQGPEFLTYFQNEAQLEKSRLLSDRFSAERPKGSFSTLEIQRTEQGDSAMYLCASSLHGQPQHFGDGTRLSIL.

This clone was counted a few times. The chain has TRBV5-1 and TRBJ2-5; D is ambiguous. With 0 bases removed from V and 2 bases from J, the gap between germline ends came to 8 bases. CDR3 length: 14 amino acids. CDR1 and CDR2 (germline): SGHRS, YFSETQ. CDR3 sequence: CASSLAISQETQYF. CDR3 nucleotide sequence: TGCGCCAGCAGCTTGGCGATCAGTCAAGAGACCCAGTACTTC.

This rearrangement joins TRBV7-8 to TRBJ2-2, with 10 bases fitting TRBD1. Per germline, CDR1 SGHVS and CDR2 FQNEAQ. After removal of 3 bases from V and 5 bases from J, the junction contained 6 bases not matched to a gene. The CDR3 length is 16 residues. The CDR3 is CASSFSGTGATGELFF. The CDR3 DNA reads TGTGCCAGCAGCTTCTCCGGGACAGGGGCAACCGGGGAGCTGTTTTTT.

The chain employs TRBV5-1 and TRBJ1-2, with D hard to call. CDR3 size: 18 residues. CDR1 is SGHRS, CDR2 YFSETQ, per germline. V was cut by 4 bases and J by 1 base, with 23 bases left in between. CDR3 amino acids: CASSLAVGRRGYNYGYTF. For the CDR3, the DNA is TGCGCCAGCAGCCTGGCCGTAGGCAGACGAGGATATAACTATGGCTACACCTTC. The entire variable domain, with the rest obtained from reference TRBV5-1 and TRBJ1-2, is as follows: KAGVTQTPRYLIKTRGQQVTLSCSPISGHRSVSWYQQTPGQGLQFLFEYFSETQRNKGNFPGRFSGRQFSNSRSEMNVSTLELGDSALYLCASSLAVGRRGYNYGYTFGSGTRLTVV.

Worth noting for this clone: The junction and the germline gene differ at one end; a read error may be behind it. V and J are TRBV25-1 and TRBJ1-2, with 9 bases that match TRBD1. Germline CDR1 and CDR2: MGHDK and SYGVNS. The CDR3 contains 14 residues. The CDR3 region has the DNA TGTGCCAGCAGGAGGACAGGGGAAAACTCTGGCTACACCTTC. This sequence encodes CASRRTGENSGYTF.

The rearrangement links TRBV27 to TRBJ2-1; TRBD2 might be the D (6 bases). Trimming left V 1 base short and J 9 bases short, with 10 bases between. Germline loops: CDR1 MNHEY, CDR2 SMNVEV (reference sequence). The length of the CDR3 is 13 residues. Here the CDR3 DNA reads TGTGCCAGCAGTTTATTGGGGAGGAGTGAGCAGTTCTTC. Its protein is CASSLLGRSEQFF.

The chain is built from TRBV7-6 and TRBJ2-1; D possibly corresponds to TRBD2 (6 bases). V lost 0 bases to trimming and J lost 8 bases, with 11 bases between them. The germline V gene encodes CDR1 SGHVS and CDR2 FNYEAQ. The CDR3 runs to 14 residues. In DNA, the CDR3 is TGTGCCAGCAGCTTAGCGGAAGCTAGCGATGAGCAGTTCTTC. This translates into CASSLAEASDEQFF. Complete variable domain (other parts from reference TRBV7-6 and TRBJ2-1): GAGVSQSPRYKVTKRGQDVALRCDPISGHVSLYWYRQALGQGPEFLTYFNYEAQQDKSGLPNDRFSAERPEGSISTLTIQRTEQRDSAMYRCASSLAEASDEQFFGPGTRLTVL.

This clone has only a few counts. This chain uses TRBV19 with TRBJ1-1; 8 nucleotides line up with TRBD1. Germline CDR1 reads LNHDA; CDR2 reads SQIVND (reference sequence). The CDR3 runs to 15 residues. V lost 5 bases to trimming and J lost 3 bases; unmatched junction nucleotides: 8. CDR3 sequence: CASSPWTGSDTEAFF. CDR3 sequence (DNA): TGTGCCAGTAGTCCCTGGACAGGGAGTGACACTGAAGCTTTCTTT.

J is TRBJ1-5 and V is TRBV9, with TRBD1 as a possible D gene (6 bases). This CDR3 contains 15 residues. Germline V CDR1 and CDR2: SGDLS, YYNGEE. The ends were cut back, 0 bases at V and 4 bases at J, with 11 bases in the middle. The CDR3 reads CASSVAGTHNQPQHF. CDR3 nucleotide sequence: TGTGCCAGCAGCGTAGCTGGGACACATAATCAGCCCCAGCATTTT. The full variable domain, rest sourced from reference TRBV9 and TRBJ1-5, is DSGVTQTPKHLITATGQRVTLRCSPRSGDLSVYWYQQSLDQGLQFLIQYYNGEERAKGNILERFSAQQFPDLHSELNLSSLELGDSALYFCASSVAGTHNQPQHFGDGTRLSIL.

The V and J genes are TRBV6-1 and TRBJ1-2, with D possibly TRBD1 on 5 matching bases. The V gene lost 2 bases and the J gene lost 4 bases, with 11 bases spanning the gap. The V gene's germline CDR1 is MNHNS and CDR2 SASEGT. This CDR3 contains 14 residues. The CDR3 spells CASSEMAGSYGYTF. In nucleotides, the CDR3 is TGTGCCAGCAGTGAAATGGCAGGGAGCTATGGCTACACCTTC.

In nucleotides, the CDR3 is TGCGCCAGCAGCCAAGATACGGGCCGGGAGACCCAGTACTTC. It specifies CASSQDTGRETQYF. This chain uses TRBV4-3 with TRBJ2-5; D gene ambiguous. CDR1 and CDR2 from the germline V gene are LGHNA and YSLEER. CDR3 size: 14 residues. The V end was cut by 0 bases, the J end by 5 bases, with 10 bases between.

The V gene is TRBV25-1, the J gene TRBJ1-1; D possibly corresponds to TRBD1 (5 bases). In germline, CDR1 is MGHDK, CDR2 SYGVNS. V gave up 3 bases and J gave up 4 bases, with 12 bases separating them. CDR3 length: 14 amino acids. The CDR3 protein is CASSDGGRATEAFF. DNA for the CDR3: TGTGCCAGCAGTGATGGTGGCAGGGCCACTGAAGCTTTCTTT.

V and J are TRBV4-1 and TRBJ1-4; D is perhaps TRBD1 (5 bases). The ends were cut back, 1 base at V and 8 bases at J, with 17 bases in the middle. CDR1 and CDR2 from the germline V gene are MGHRA and YSYEKL. The CDR3 has 16 amino acids. The chain's CDR3 is CASSQGAGLIREKLFF. Here the CDR3 DNA reads TGCGCCAGCAGCCAAGGCGCGGGACTTATCCGAGAAAAACTGTTTTTT.